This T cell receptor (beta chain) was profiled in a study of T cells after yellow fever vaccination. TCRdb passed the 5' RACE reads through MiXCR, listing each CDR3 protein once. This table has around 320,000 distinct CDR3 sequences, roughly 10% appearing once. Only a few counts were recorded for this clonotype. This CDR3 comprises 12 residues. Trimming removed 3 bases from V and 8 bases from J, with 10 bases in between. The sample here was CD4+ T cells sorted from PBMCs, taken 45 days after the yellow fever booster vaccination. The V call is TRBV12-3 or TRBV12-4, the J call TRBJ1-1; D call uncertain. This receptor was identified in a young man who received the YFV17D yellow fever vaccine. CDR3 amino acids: CASSFYRSEAFF. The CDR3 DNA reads TGTGCCAGCAGTTTTTACAGAAGCGAAGCTTTCTTT.